This TCR beta chain was obtained from a study of blood T cell repertoires in COVID-19 (dated by TCRdb to about 2020). In terms of the full investigation: Samples covering the acute and convalescent phases of COVID-19 were provided by collaborators in the United States, Italy and Spain. The prospective study material was composed of cDNA or gDNA derived from T cells, B-cell-depleted T cells, or PBMCs. Subjects who had been exposed to COVID-19, were actively infected with it, or had recovered from it provided the deeply sampled blood TCRbeta repertoires that made up the dataset. A freely available public database, intended as a resource for researchers studying the immune response to SARS-CoV-2, is where the repertoires were released. Samples came from the ongoing ImmuneRACE study (first 160 participants) plus 1,254 subjects from 6 global collaborators. A de-identified subject ID, COVID-19 status, age in years and sex were almost always included in the sample metadata. Where HLA class I and class II types were available, the types were taken from metadata supplied by the sample provider, not from assay-based typing. The study at large found these results: How much clinical and demographic metadata was included differed by source and by participant, and the metadata was provided uncurated.

For this clone: Its antigen specificity is not known. The record has no base qualities; no much larger clone is one base away.

TCRbeta CDR3 regions were amplified from genomic DNA using the immunoSEQ Assay, a bias-controlled multiplex PCR. Under the source paper's analysis protocol: The number of nucleated cells in each sample was estimated by amplification of reference gene primers within the assay. Sequence reads were collapsed and filtered to measure the absolute abundance of every unique TCRbeta CDR3 rearrangement. For each sample, productive Simpson clonality was calculated as the square root of Simpson's diversity index across productive rearrangements. TCRdb's version of the immuneACCESS table is confined to in-frame rearrangements and falls short of the full clone set. An unresolved V gene accounts for under half of the shortfall where checked; the remainder is of unknown origin. V, J and clone size reflect that table, while D and trimming were determined from the DNA. This sample comprises fewer than 400,000 clones, roughly 86% of them detected only once. The ten largest clonotypes hold less than 3.5% of the sample.

V is pruned by 0 bases and J by 5 bases, leaving 5 bases of the junction without a gene match. CDR1 and CDR2 are drawn from the germline V gene: SGHVS, FNYEAQ. Its CDR3 holds 15 amino acids, cysteine through phenylalanine. Just CDR3 DNA is preserved here, 45 bases in frame from base 1. Collaborating institutions collected whole blood in K2EDTA tubes following their own protocols. For TCRbeta analysis, collaborator samples were shipped as frozen whole blood, as isolated PBMCs, or as DNA extracted from either sample type. The clonotype comes from a human donor in a cohort sampled during active COVID-19. Source material: peripheral blood. The V and J segments used are TRBV7-6 and TRBJ2-5, with 8 bases matching TRBD2. The CDR3 corresponds to CASSLATSEEETQYF. The nucleotides are TGTGCCAGCAGCTTAGCGACTAGCGAGGAGGAGACCCAGTACTTC.